Listed below are T cell receptor beta chains from one sample, sequenced in a study of T cells in Graves' hyperthyroidism and ophthalmopathy. TCRdb called the multiplex PCR reads again in MiXCR, with one record for every CDR3 protein. The sample holds about 560,000 distinct CDR3 sequences, around 15% seen once. Sequenced material: blood. Source of these receptors: a woman aged 40 to 50 with Graves' hyperthyroidism. Each CDR3 is given with its conserved first and last residue. Fields, in order: J gene, clone size, V gene, D gene, CDR3 DNA, CDR3 protein. The D gene is left open where the match is weak. A row's size may be missing; if present it is once, few, many or a size class.

j_call: TRBJ2-7
clone_size: few
v_call: TRBV20-1
d_call: NA
cdr3_nt: TGCAGTGCTAGACGTGGCGGGACGTCCACCTACGAGCAGTACTTC
cdr3_aa: CSARRGGTSTYEQYF

j_call: TRBJ2-5
clone_size: many
v_call: TRBV7-2
d_call: TRBD2
cdr3_nt: TGTGCCAGCAGCTCACAGACTAGCGGGAGGGGGGAGACCCAGTACTTC
cdr3_aa: CASSSQTSGRGETQYF

j_call: TRBJ1-2
clone_size: NA
v_call: TRBV6-1
d_call: TRBD1
cdr3_nt: TGTGCCAGCAGTGAACGGACAGGGGGAAACTATGGCTACACCTTC
cdr3_aa: CASSERTGGNYGYTF

j_call: TRBJ2-2
clone_size: NA
v_call: TRBV19
d_call: NA
cdr3_nt: TGTGCCAGTAGTATAGATCCAGGACCCGGGGAGCTGTTTTTT
cdr3_aa: CASSIDPGPGELFF

j_call: TRBJ2-1
clone_size: many
v_call: TRBV28
d_call: TRBD1
cdr3_nt: TGTGCCAGCAGTTTGGTAGGGGGCGAAAATGAGCAGTTCTTC
cdr3_aa: CASSLVGGENEQFF

j_call: TRBJ1-4
clone_size: NA
v_call: TRBV6-5
d_call: TRBD1
cdr3_nt: TGTGCCAGCAACGAACAGGGGGCAGGAGAAAAACTGTTTTTT
cdr3_aa: CASNEQGAGEKLFF

j_call: TRBJ2-7
clone_size: many
v_call: TRBV3-1
d_call: TRBD2
cdr3_nt: TGTGCCAGCAGCCGGGCCAGCGGGGCCTACGAGCAGTACTTC
cdr3_aa: CASSRASGAYEQYF

j_call: TRBJ2-3
clone_size: many
v_call: TRBV2
d_call: TRBD2
cdr3_nt: TGTGCCAGCAGTTGGACTAGCGACACAGATACGCAGTATTTT
cdr3_aa: CASSWTSDTDTQYF

j_call: TRBJ1-5
clone_size: NA
v_call: TRBV19
d_call: NA
cdr3_nt: TGTGCCACTACGAGTGGGGGGATTTTTAATCAGCCCCAGCATTTT
cdr3_aa: CATTSGGIFNQPQHF

j_call: TRBJ2-3
clone_size: few
v_call: TRBV18
d_call: TRBD2
cdr3_nt: TGTGCCAGCTCACCACAAGCGGGAGGCATCCCTAGCACAGATACGCAGTATTTT
cdr3_aa: CASSPQAGGIPSTDTQYF

j_call: TRBJ1-1
clone_size: few
v_call: TRBV6-1
d_call: NA
cdr3_nt: TGTGCCAGCAGTGAAGGGAACGTGAACACTGAAGCTTTCTTT
cdr3_aa: CASSEGNVNTEAFF

j_call: TRBJ1-6
clone_size: few
v_call: TRBV25-1
d_call: NA
cdr3_nt: TGTGCCAGCAGAGAATCCCGGGGCAGGGAATCACCCCTCCACTTT
cdr3_aa: CASRESRGRESPLHF

j_call: TRBJ1-6
clone_size: NA
v_call: TRBV19
d_call: TRBD1
cdr3_nt: TGTGCCAGTAGTATAGAATCCGGGACAGCTTATAATTCACCCCTCCACTTT
cdr3_aa: CASSIESGTAYNSPLHF

j_call: TRBJ1-1
clone_size: NA
v_call: TRBV20-1
d_call: TRBD1
cdr3_nt: TGCAGTGCAGTTATGGGCTACAGGGGGAACACTGAAGCTTTCTTT
cdr3_aa: CSAVMGYRGNTEAFF

j_call: TRBJ1-3
clone_size: many
v_call: TRBV9
d_call: TRBD1
cdr3_nt: TGTGCCAGCAGCGTAGATTCAGGGGGTACTGGAAACACCATATATTTT
cdr3_aa: CASSVDSGGTGNTIYF

j_call: TRBJ2-7
clone_size: many
v_call: TRBV18
d_call: NA
cdr3_nt: TGTGCCAGCTCAACCCTACAGGGTTCCTACGAGCAGTACTTC
cdr3_aa: CASSTLQGSYEQYF

j_call: TRBJ1-2
clone_size: many
v_call: TRBV20-1
d_call: NA
cdr3_nt: TGCAGTGCTAGACAGGGAGGTGGCTACACCTTC
cdr3_aa: CSARQGGGYTF

j_call: TRBJ2-3
clone_size: many
v_call: TRBV6-1
d_call: TRBD2
cdr3_nt: TGTGCCAGCAGTGAGTCACTAGCGGGAGGCGCAGATACGCAGTATTTT
cdr3_aa: CASSESLAGGADTQYF

j_call: TRBJ2-7
clone_size: many
v_call: TRBV5-1
d_call: NA
cdr3_nt: TGCGCCAGCAGCTTGGACAGGCTATACGAGCAGTACTTC
cdr3_aa: CASSLDRLYEQYF

j_call: TRBJ2-6
clone_size: many
v_call: TRBV12-3/TRBV12-4
d_call: NA
cdr3_nt: TGTGCCAGCAGTTTAAGGGGAGCTGGGGCCAACGTCCTGACTTTC
cdr3_aa: CASSLRGAGANVLTF

j_call: TRBJ2-2
clone_size: few
v_call: TRBV28
d_call: NA
cdr3_nt: TGTGCCAGCAGCCGGGCTACGCGAGGAACCGGGGAGCTGTTTTTT
cdr3_aa: CASSRATRGTGELFF

j_call: TRBJ2-1
clone_size: NA
v_call: TRBV25-1
d_call: NA
cdr3_nt: TGTGCCAGCAGTGAGGCAGGGCTGAACAATGAGCAGTTCTTC
cdr3_aa: CASSEAGLNNEQFF

j_call: TRBJ1-1
clone_size: many
v_call: TRBV5-1
d_call: NA
cdr3_nt: TGCGCCAGCAGCTTGTTATCCTTGGGCACTGAAGCTTTCTTT
cdr3_aa: CASSLLSLGTEAFF

j_call: TRBJ2-1
clone_size: many
v_call: TRBV14
d_call: NA
cdr3_nt: TGTGCCAGCAGCCAAGAGGGAGGCTACAATGAGCAGTTCTTC
cdr3_aa: CASSQEGGYNEQFF

j_call: TRBJ2-1
clone_size: NA
v_call: TRBV11-2
d_call: NA
cdr3_nt: TGTGCCAGCAGCTTAATCGGCTCCTACAATGAGCAGTTCTTC
cdr3_aa: CASSLIGSYNEQFF

j_call: TRBJ2-1
clone_size: many
v_call: TRBV11-2
d_call: TRBD2
cdr3_nt: TGTGCCAGCAGCTTTCTAGCGGGAGGGTCCGATGAGCAGTTCTTC
cdr3_aa: CASSFLAGGSDEQFF

j_call: TRBJ1-1
clone_size: many
v_call: TRBV3-1
d_call: NA
cdr3_nt: TGTGCCAGCAGCCAGAAGGGGTTCTTTGCTGAAGCTTTCTTT
cdr3_aa: CASSQKGFFAEAFF

j_call: TRBJ2-2
clone_size: many
v_call: TRBV7-8
d_call: NA
cdr3_nt: TGTGCCAGCAGCTCAACAGTTAACACCGGGGAGCTGTTTTTT
cdr3_aa: CASSSTVNTGELFF

j_call: TRBJ2-2
clone_size: many
v_call: TRBV2
d_call: NA
cdr3_nt: TGTGCCAGCAGCCCCGGGGGCGGGAGTGTCACCGGGGAGCTGTTTTTT
cdr3_aa: CASSPGGGSVTGELFF

j_call: TRBJ2-7
clone_size: few
v_call: TRBV5-1
d_call: TRBD1
cdr3_nt: TGCGCCAGCAGCTTGGAGCGTGGGGACAGGGACGAGCAGTACTTC
cdr3_aa: CASSLERGDRDEQYF

j_call: TRBJ1-5
clone_size: NA
v_call: TRBV7-3
d_call: NA
cdr3_nt: TGTGCCAGCAGTTCCCAAGGGGGGAGCAATCAGCCCCAGCATTTT
cdr3_aa: CASSSQGGSNQPQHF

j_call: TRBJ2-2
clone_size: few
v_call: TRBV6-1
d_call: TRBD1
cdr3_nt: TGTGCCAGCACCAATAGACAGGGTAACACCGGGGAGCTGTTTTTT
cdr3_aa: CASTNRQGNTGELFF

j_call: TRBJ1-2
clone_size: many
v_call: TRBV11-2
d_call: NA
cdr3_nt: TGTGCCAGCAGCTCAACTCCCCTGAAGGATGGCTACACCTTC
cdr3_aa: CASSSTPLKDGYTF

j_call: TRBJ2-1
clone_size: many
v_call: TRBV29-1
d_call: NA
cdr3_nt: TGCAGCGTTGTGCGGCAGTTCAATGAGCAGTTCTTC
cdr3_aa: CSVVRQFNEQFF

j_call: TRBJ2-4
clone_size: few
v_call: TRBV7-2
d_call: NA
cdr3_nt: TGTGCCAGCAGCTTAGGGGTCGGAGGGAACATTCAGTACTTC
cdr3_aa: CASSLGVGGNIQYF

j_call: TRBJ2-3
clone_size: NA
v_call: TRBV2
d_call: TRBD2
cdr3_nt: TGTGCCAGCAGCCAGAGACTAGCGGGGGGGGTCACAGATACGCAGTATTTT
cdr3_aa: CASSQRLAGGVTDTQYF

j_call: TRBJ2-1
clone_size: many
v_call: TRBV30
d_call: NA
cdr3_nt: TGTGCCTGGAACTTGGGACGGGATAATGAGCAGTTCTTC
cdr3_aa: CAWNLGRDNEQFF